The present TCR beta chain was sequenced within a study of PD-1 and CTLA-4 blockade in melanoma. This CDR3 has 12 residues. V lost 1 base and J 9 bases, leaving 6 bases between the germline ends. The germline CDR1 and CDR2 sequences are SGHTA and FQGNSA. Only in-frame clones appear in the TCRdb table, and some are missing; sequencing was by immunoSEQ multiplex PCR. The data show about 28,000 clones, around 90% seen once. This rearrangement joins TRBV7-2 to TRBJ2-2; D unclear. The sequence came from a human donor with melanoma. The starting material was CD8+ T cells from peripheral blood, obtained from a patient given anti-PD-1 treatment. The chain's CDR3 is CASSLGARELFF. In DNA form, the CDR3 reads TGTGCCAGCAGCTTAGGAGCAAGGGAGCTGTTTTTT.